One and the same sample provided the 8 T cell receptor beta chains below, sequenced in a study of T-cell memory formation after mild COVID-19. TCRdb reprocessed the 5' RACE reads via MiXCR and lists one record per CDR3 protein. This table holds hundreds of thousands of distinct CDR3 sequences, 7% to 10% found once. Sequenced input: PBMCs or a T cell subset sorted from them (not recorded which). The receptors stem from a young man who had mild COVID-19 (a few samples of this study predate the infection). Cell type and time point are not known.

This clonotype occurred many times. The chain carries TRBV12-3 or TRBV12-4 and TRBJ2-5; TRBD2 might be the D (6 bases). V was cut by 6 bases and J by 5 bases, with 19 bases left in between. The CDR3 has 15 residues. In DNA, the CDR3 is TGTGCCAGCAGGCAGACCAGGCTAGCGACGGAGACCCAGTACTTC. Protein: CASRQTRLATETQYF.

This clonotype showed up many times. The junction does not match germline at one end; this may be a read error. The chain links TRBV7-9 to TRBJ1-5; maybe TRBD1 (5 bases). This CDR3 is 13 amino acids long. The germline CDR1 and CDR2 sequences are SEHNR and FQNEAQ (reference sequence). CDR3 residues: CASSLGGDQPQHF. The CDR3 DNA reads as TGCGCCAGCAGCTTGGGAGGGGATCAGCCCCAGCATTTT.

This clonotype came up many times. This chain joins TRBV6-6 and TRBJ2-3; D gene ambiguous. V lost 6 bases, J lost 0 bases, and 4 bases lay in between. The CDR3 has 12 amino acids. The germline CDR1 and CDR2 sequences are MNHNY and SVGAGI (reference sequence). The chain's CDR3 is CASRASTDTQYF. CDR3 nucleotides: TGTGCCAGCAGGGCTAGCACAGATACGCAGTATTTT.

This CDR3 is CASSLRGITGELFF. In nucleotides, the CDR3 is TGCGCCAGCAGCTTGAGGGGGATCACCGGGGAGCTGTTTTTT. The rearrangement links TRBV5-1 to TRBJ2-2; D perhaps matches TRBD1 (6 bases). CDR1 is SGHRS and CDR2 is YFSETQ in the germline V gene. This CDR3 is built from 14 residues. V lost 1 base and J 4 bases, leaving 8 bases between the germline ends.

The chain uses TRBV14 and TRBJ1-5; no firm D call. CDR3 size: 11 residues. Trimming stripped 5 bases from V and 5 bases from J, with 4 bases between. The germline V gene encodes CDR1 SGHDN and CDR2 FVKESK. The CDR3 loop is CASSMYQPQHF. The DNA of the CDR3 is TGTGCCAGCAGCATGTATCAGCCCCAGCATTTT.

This clonotype was seen more than once but under ten times. The chain links TRBV4-2 to TRBJ1-5, with D unclear. Trimming removed 0 bases at V and 1 base at J, with 10 bases between. This CDR3 comprises 16 residues. CDR1 is LGHNA and CDR2 is YNFKEQ in the germline V gene. CDR3 in amino acids: CASSQDGGRSNQPQHF. The CDR3 nucleotides are TGTGCCAGCAGCCAAGATGGAGGGCGCAGCAATCAGCCCCAGCATTTT.

This clonotype was detected a few times. The chain combines TRBV24-1 with TRBJ2-2, with D hard to call. V was cut by 5 bases and J by 2 bases, with 2 bases left in between. Germline V gene data show CDR1 as KGHDR and CDR2 as SFDVKD. This CDR3 spans 12 amino acids. For the CDR3, the DNA is TGTGCCACCAGTGTAAACACCGGGGAGCTGTTTTTT. Residues: CATSVNTGELFF.

The chain links TRBV29-1 to TRBJ2-6; D is possibly TRBD1 (5 bases). With 3 bases removed from V and 4 bases from J, the gap between germline ends came to 10 bases. The CDR3 totals 14 residues. The V gene's germline CDR1 is SQVTM and CDR2 ANQGSEA. CDR3 in amino acids: CSVDGASGANVLTF. CDR3 nucleotide sequence: TGCAGCGTTGATGGGGCGTCGGGGGCCAACGTCCTGACTTTC.